These T cell receptor beta chains were read from a single sample in a study of blood T cells in healthy people across ages. Each CDR3 protein gets one entry after TCRdb re-called the 5' RACE reads with MiXCR. The top ten clones hold roughly 26% of a sample with 800,000 or so distinct CDR3 sequences, roughly 60% of them seen once. Material for sequencing was blood. Receptor source: a young man in good health. Each CDR3 is given with its conserved first and last residue. A D gene is named only where the DNA matches it firmly. Only part of the rows carry a size: once, few, many, or a class if the clone is expanded.

>-|-|TRBJ2-1|TRBV9
CASSLTRGPHNEQFF
TGTGCCAGCAGCCTTACTCGGGGGCCCCACAATGAGCAGTTCTTC
>-|few|TRBJ2-1|TRBV28
CASSLRYEQFF
TGTGCCAGCAGTTTAAGGTATGAGCAGTTCTTC
>-|few|TRBJ2-4|TRBV7-3
CASSQTGALAKNIQYF
TGTGCCAGCAGTCAAACCGGGGCTTTGGCCAAAAACATTCAGTACTTC
>-|-|TRBJ1-2|TRBV20-1
CSARVGACGYTF
TGCAGTGCTAGAGTGGGGGCGTGTGGCTACACCTTC
>TRBD1|-|TRBJ2-1|TRBV4-3
CASSQDPGGKQFF
TGCGCCAGCAGCCAAGACCCAGGGGGTAAGCAGTTCTTC
>-|few|TRBJ2-1|TRBV4-2
CASSRPRSNEQFF
TGTGCCAGCAGCCGGCCCCGGAGCAATGAGCAGTTCTTC
>TRBD2|few|TRBJ2-1|TRBV20-1
CSARGAGLAGGWHNEQFF
TGCAGTGCTAGAGGAGCGGGCCTAGCGGGGGGGTGGCACAATGAGCAGTTCTTC
>-|-|TRBJ2-7|TRBV20-1
CSASRVPSSYEQYF
TGCAGTGCCAGCAGGGTTCCTAGCTCCTACGAGCAGTACTTC
>-|few|TRBJ2-1|TRBV29-1
CSVGPSSYNEQFF
TGCAGCGTTGGCCCTAGCTCCTACAATGAGCAGTTCTTC
>TRBD2|-|TRBJ2-5|TRBV29-1
CSVYPGLARETQYF
TGCAGCGTCTATCCGGGACTAGCGAGGGAGACCCAGTACTTC
>-|-|TRBJ2-5|TRBV12-3/TRBV12-4
CASSSEILGQYF
TGTGCCAGCAGTTCCGAAATCCTGGGGCAGTACTTC
>TRBD1|-|TRBJ2-7|TRBV4-3
CASSQGTGGNSYEQYF
TGCGCCAGCAGCCAAGGGACAGGGGGGAATTCCTACGAGCAGTACTTC
>-|-|TRBJ2-7|TRBV6-5
CASTGTSYEQYF
TGTGCCAGCACCGGGACTTCCTACGAGCAGTACTTC
>-|few|TRBJ2-1|TRBV9
CASSVGGLGTDNEQFF
TGTGCCAGCAGCGTAGGAGGTTTAGGAACAGACAATGAGCAGTTCTTC